The clone carrying this T cell receptor (beta chain) was observed at least ten times. Its antigen remains unknown. The data originate from a study of CD8 T cells in ankylosing spondylitis. Study-wide results and limits: Researchers report that disease-linked clones proved CD8+ and relatively rare in peripheral blood. There was reportedly significant enrichment of clones that were disease-linked in matched ankylosing spondylitis synovial fluid.

V gave up 4 bases and J gave up 0 bases, with 4 bases separating them. The CDR3 is 13 residues long. TCRdb re-derived calls from the 5' RACE reads in MiXCR, one entry per CDR3 protein. Of some 240,000 distinct CDR3 sequences listed, more than 20% were seen once; the top ten hold around 0.58%. The clonotype was recovered from a male donor with ankylosing spondylitis or in good health (not recorded which). The sequencing input was blood, either unsorted or a sorted T cell fraction (not recorded which). The chain recombines TRBV12-3 or TRBV12-4 with TRBJ1-5; D unclear. The CDR3 sequence is CASSSYSNQPQHF. The CDR3 region has the DNA TGTGCCAGCAGTTCTTATAGCAATCAGCCCCAGCATTTT.